This TCR beta chain comes out of a study of blood T cell repertoires in COVID-19. Study background: COVID-19 samples from acute and convalescent phases originated in the United States, Italy and Spain. Sources were T cells, B-cell-depleted T cells, or PBMCs; the material itself was cDNA or gDNA.

This clone was seen a few times. Trimming at V came to 0 bases and at J to 0 bases, leaving 2 bases not matched to a gene. This CDR3 spans 15 amino acids. CDR1 is GTSNPN and CDR2 is SVGIG in the germline V gene (reference sequence). In the authors' methods: Quantification of nucleated cells was approximated via reference gene primer amplification. The repertoire was sequenced with immunoSEQ multiplex PCR; TCRdb's copy has only in-frame clones and lacks some. The V and J calls and clone size were taken over from that table, and D and trimming were inferred from the DNA. The table lists some 34,000 clones, more than 70% of them singletons.

Sequences were obtained from peripheral blood. V usage is TRBV30 and J usage is TRBJ2-3; 8 nucleotides match TRBD1. This TCR was recovered from a human donor in a cohort sampled during active COVID-19. CDR3 residues: CAWSVTGGSTDTQYF. In DNA, the CDR3 is TGTGCCTGGAGTGTAACAGGGGGTAGCACAGATACGCAGTATTTT.